Sequencing of this T cell receptor (beta chain) was carried out in a study of blood T cell repertoires in COVID-19. Only in-frame clones appear in the TCRdb table, and some are missing; sequencing was by immunoSEQ multiplex PCR. The table records 120,000 to 150,000 clones, roughly 76% of them present only once. The V gene lost 2 bases and the J gene lost 7 bases, with 17 bases spanning the gap. The V gene's germline CDR1 is KGHDR and CDR2 SFDVKD. The CDR3 runs 16 residues. The chain joins TRBV24-1 to TRBJ2-1; tentative D call: TRBD1 (8 bases). Sequencing used peripheral blood. The source is a human donor with acute or convalescent COVID-19. The donor label of this sample is uncertain. The CDR3 DNA is TGTGCCACCAGTGATTCGGGGGGACAGGTGCGGAATGAGCAGTTCTTC. Its translation: CATSDSGGQVRNEQFF.